This TCR beta chain was found in a study of blood T cell repertoires in COVID-19. About the study: The samples span acute and convalescent COVID-19 from the United States, Italy and Spain. Nucleic acid was either cDNA or gDNA, and it came from T cells, B-cell-depleted T cells, or PBMCs.

The CDR3 is 17 amino acids. V was cut by 5 bases and J by 0 bases, with 17 bases left in between. Germline V gives CDR1 SGHVS, CDR2 FNYEAQ. In the source study's methods: By means of reference gene primer amplification, nucleated cell counts were estimated. Here immunoSEQ multiplex PCR was the method, and the copy in TCRdb shows in-frame clones only, minus some. V, J and clone size derive from that table, while D and trimming were established from the DNA sequence. The sample records some 160,000 clones, roughly 90% being singletons. Material for sequencing was peripheral blood. This chain joins TRBV7-6 and TRBJ1-3; a possible D gene is TRBD1 (6 bases). The TCR sequence derives from a man between 18 and 35 years old with acute or convalescent COVID-19. CDR3: CASSPIGTSRSGNTIYF. CDR3 nucleotide sequence: TGTGCCAGCAGCCCAATTGGGACATCCCGCTCTGGAAACACCATATATTTT. The entire variable domain, with the rest obtained from reference TRBV7-6 and TRBJ1-3, is as follows: GAGVSQSPRYKVTKRGQDVALRCDPISGHVSLYWYRQALGQGPEFLTYFNYEAQQDKSGLPNDRFSAERPEGSISTLTIQRTEQRDSAMYRCASSPIGTSRSGNTIYFGEGSWLTVV.